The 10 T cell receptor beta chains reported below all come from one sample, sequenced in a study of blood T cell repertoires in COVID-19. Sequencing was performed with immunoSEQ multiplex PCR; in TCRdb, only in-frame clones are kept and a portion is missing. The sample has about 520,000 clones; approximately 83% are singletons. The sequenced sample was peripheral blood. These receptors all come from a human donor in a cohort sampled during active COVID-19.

Here the CDR3 reads CASSLHTNQPQHF. The CDR3, as DNA: TGTGCCAGCTCACTTCACACCAATCAGCCCCAGCATTTT. The rearrangement uses TRBV18 and TRBJ1-5; D remains ambiguous. Germline lookup yields CDR1 KGHSH and CDR2 LQKENI. The CDR3 runs 13 residues. V was pared by 4 bases and J by 3 bases, with 7 bases between.

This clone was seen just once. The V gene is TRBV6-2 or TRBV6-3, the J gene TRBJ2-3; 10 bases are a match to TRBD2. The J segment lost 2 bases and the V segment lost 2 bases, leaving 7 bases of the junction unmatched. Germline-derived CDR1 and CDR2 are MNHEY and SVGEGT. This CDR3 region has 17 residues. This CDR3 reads CASSYMASGRHTDTQYF. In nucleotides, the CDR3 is TGTGCCAGCAGTTACATGGCTAGCGGGAGACACACAGATACGCAGTATTTT.

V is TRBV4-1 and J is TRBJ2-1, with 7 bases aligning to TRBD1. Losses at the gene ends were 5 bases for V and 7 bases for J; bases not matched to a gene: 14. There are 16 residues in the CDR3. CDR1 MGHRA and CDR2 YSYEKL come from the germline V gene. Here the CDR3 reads CASSSNTGTVANEQFF. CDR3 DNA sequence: TGCGCCAGCAGCTCCAATACCGGGACAGTGGCTAATGAGCAGTTCTTC.

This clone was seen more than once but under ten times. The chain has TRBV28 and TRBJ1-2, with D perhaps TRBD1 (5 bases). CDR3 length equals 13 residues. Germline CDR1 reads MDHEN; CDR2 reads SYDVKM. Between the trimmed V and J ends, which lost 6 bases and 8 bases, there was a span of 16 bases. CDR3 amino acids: CASRSDRFKGYTF. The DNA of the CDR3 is TGTGCCAGCAGATCCGACAGATTTAAAGGCTACACCTTC.

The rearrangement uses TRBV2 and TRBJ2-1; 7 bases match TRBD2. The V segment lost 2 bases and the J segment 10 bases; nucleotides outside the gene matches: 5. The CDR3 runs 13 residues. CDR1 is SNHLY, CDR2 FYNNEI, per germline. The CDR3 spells CASSETSVEEQFF. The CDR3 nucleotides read TGTGCCAGCAGTGAAACTAGCGTTGAGGAGCAGTTCTTC.

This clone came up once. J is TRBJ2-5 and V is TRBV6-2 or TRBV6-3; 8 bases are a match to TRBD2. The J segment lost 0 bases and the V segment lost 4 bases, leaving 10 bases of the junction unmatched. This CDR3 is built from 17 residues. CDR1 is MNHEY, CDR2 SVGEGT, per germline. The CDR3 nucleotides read TGTGCCAGCAGTTCTCAGCCGGGACTAGACCACCAAGAGACCCAGTACTTC. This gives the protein CASSSQPGLDHQETQYF.

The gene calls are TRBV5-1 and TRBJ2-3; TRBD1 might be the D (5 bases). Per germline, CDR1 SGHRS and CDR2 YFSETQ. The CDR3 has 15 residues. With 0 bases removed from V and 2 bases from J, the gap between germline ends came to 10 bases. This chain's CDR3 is CASSLVQVTTDTQYF. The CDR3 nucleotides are TGCGCCAGCAGCTTGGTACAGGTGACCACAGATACGCAGTATTTT.

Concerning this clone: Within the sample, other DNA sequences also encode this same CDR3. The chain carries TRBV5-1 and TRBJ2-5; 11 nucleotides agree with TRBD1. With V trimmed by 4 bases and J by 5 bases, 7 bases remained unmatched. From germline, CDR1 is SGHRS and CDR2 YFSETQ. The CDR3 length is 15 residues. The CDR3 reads CASSPGQGARETQYF. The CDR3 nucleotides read TGCGCCAGCAGCCCCGGACAGGGGGCGCGGGAGACCCAGTACTTC.

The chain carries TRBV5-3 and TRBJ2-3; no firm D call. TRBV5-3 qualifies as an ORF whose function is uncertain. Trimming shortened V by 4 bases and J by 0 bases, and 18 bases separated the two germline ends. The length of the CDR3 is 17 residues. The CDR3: CARSEVCSEISTDTQYF. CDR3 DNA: TGTGCCAGAAGCGAGGTTTGCAGCGAGATTAGCACAGATACGCAGTATTTT.

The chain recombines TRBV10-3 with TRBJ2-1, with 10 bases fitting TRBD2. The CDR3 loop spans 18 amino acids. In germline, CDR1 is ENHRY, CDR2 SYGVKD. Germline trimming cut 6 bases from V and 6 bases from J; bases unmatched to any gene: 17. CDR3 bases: TGTGCCATCAGCGCAGGACTTGGGACTAGCGTAAGTTTCAATGAGCAGTTCTTC. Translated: CAISAGLGTSVSFNEQFF.